The T cell receptor beta chain described here comes from a study of T-cell memory formation after mild COVID-19. Study-wide findings and caveats: CD4+ clones that contracted lay mainly in CM and EM; CD8+ ones lay in EMRA.

For this clonotype: Its antigen is not identified.

The CDR3 covers 14 residues. The germline V gene has CDR1 DFQATT and CDR2 SNEGSKA (reference sequence). The ends lost 2 bases at V and 5 bases at J; junction bases unmatched: 9. TCRdb reprocessed the 5' RACE reads with MiXCR, giving one entry per CDR3 protein. This table has 560,000 or so distinct CDR3 sequences, about 18% appearing once. Sequencing was carried out using PBMCs or a T cell subset sorted from them (not recorded which). The chain couples TRBV20-1 to TRBJ2-7, with 7 nucleotides matching TRBD1. The sequence was obtained from an adult woman who had mild COVID-19 (a few samples of this study predate the infection). Cell type and time point are not known. CDR3 region: CSARLDRVFDEQYF. The DNA for the CDR3 is TGCAGTGCTAGACTTGACAGGGTTTTTGACGAGCAGTACTTC.